The clone carrying this T cell receptor (beta chain) was seen repeatedly, ten times or more. The antigen is not known. The germline V gene encodes CDR1 SNHLY and CDR2 FYNNEI. With V trimmed by 2 bases and J by 4 bases, 2 bases remained unmatched. The CDR3 covers 14 residues. The sample comes from a study of T cells in Graves' hyperthyroidism and ophthalmopathy. Study-wide context: Peripheral blood was taken when the disease was first diagnosed, before any treatment began. Whole-study results and caveats: Among clonotypes expanded in thyroid above 0.001, most were also found in blood.

Diagnoses were made from clinical symptoms, serum measures (thyroxine and TRAb), thyroid ultrasound and orbital computed tomography. Fresh 10 ml peripheral blood yielded PBMCs. Regions amplified from RNA transcripts were the TCR beta CDR3 regions. With the HTBI primer set, the TCR CDR3 went through a first round of RT-PCR. TCRdb reprocessed the multiplex PCR reads via MiXCR and lists one record per CDR3 protein. The profile shows 600,000 to 900,000 distinct CDR3 sequences, around 17% of them singletons. The chain has TRBV2 and TRBJ1-5, with 7 bases matching TRBD1. This TCR was recovered from a young man with Graves' hyperthyroidism. The specimen was blood. CDR3 sequence: CASSESDRNQPQHF. The CDR3 region has the DNA TGTGCCAGCAGTGAATCGGACAGGAATCAGCCCCAGCATTTT. The variable domain in full, completed from reference TRBV2 and TRBJ1-5, reads EPEVTQTPSHQVTQMGQEVILRCVPISNHLYFYWYRQILGQKVEFLVSFYNNEISEKSEIFDDQFSVERPDGSNFTLKIRSTKLEDSAMYFCASSESDRNQPQHFGDGTRLSIL.